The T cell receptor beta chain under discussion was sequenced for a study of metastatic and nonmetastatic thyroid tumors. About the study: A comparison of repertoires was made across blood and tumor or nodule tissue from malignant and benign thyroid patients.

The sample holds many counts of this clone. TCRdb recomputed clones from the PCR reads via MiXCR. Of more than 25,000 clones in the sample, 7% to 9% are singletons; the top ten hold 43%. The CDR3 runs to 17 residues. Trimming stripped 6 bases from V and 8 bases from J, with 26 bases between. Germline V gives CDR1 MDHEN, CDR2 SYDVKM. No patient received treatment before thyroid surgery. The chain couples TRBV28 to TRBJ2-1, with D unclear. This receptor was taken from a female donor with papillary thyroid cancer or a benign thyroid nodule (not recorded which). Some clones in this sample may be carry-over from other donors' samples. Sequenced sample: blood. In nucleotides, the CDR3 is TGTGCCAGCAGCCACTCCTGGGCGGCAGCGTCTCGGGATGAGCAGTTCTTC. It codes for CASSHSWAAASRDEQFF.